A selection of T cell receptor beta chains follows, all from one sample in a study of OX40 agonist ivuxolimab in advanced cancers. Produced via immunoSEQ multiplex PCR; TCRdb's table is partial and in-frame only. The data contain 30,000 to 40,000 clones, 82% of them singletons. Sequenced here: CD4+ or CD8+ T cells sorted from blood, sampled in a trial of the OX40 agonist ivuxolimab. The receptors were gathered from an adult with an advanced solid tumor such as melanoma, head and neck, liver or kidney cancer. The CDR3 runs from the conserved cysteine through the conserved F or W. D genes are given only for firm matches. The size entry is marked missing in some rows and otherwise reads once, few, many or a size class.

d_call	v_call	clone_size	j_call	cdr3_aa	cdr3_nt
TRBD2	TRBV7-6	-	TRBJ2-7	CASSLAYGDYYEQYF	TGTGCCAGCAGCTTAGCGTACGGGGACTACTACGAGCAGTACTTC
TRBD1	TRBV7-2	-	TRBJ1-1	CASSPPGTGVANTEAFF	TGTGCCAGCAGCCCCCCGGGGACAGGGGTGGCGAACACTGAAGCTTTCTTT
-	TRBV5-8	-	TRBJ2-1	CASSLPAGLMNEQFF	TGTGCCAGCAGCTTGCCGGCAGGGTTGATGAATGAGCAGTTCTTC
-	TRBV4-2	-	TRBJ1-4	CASSQGRVNEKLFF	TGTGCCAGCAGCCAAGGAAGGGTGAATGAAAAACTGTTTTTT
TRBD1	TRBV5-1	few	TRBJ1-6	CASSSGTGQNSPLHF	TGCGCCAGCAGCTCGGGGACAGGGCAGAATTCACCCCTCCACTTT
-	TRBV2	-	TRBJ2-5	CASSGQSYQETQYF	TGTGCCAGCAGTGGACAGTCGTACCAAGAGACCCAGTACTTC
-	TRBV6-5	-	TRBJ2-2	CASSYGGSIGTGELFF	TGTGCCAGCAGTTACGGCGGCTCCATTGGCACCGGGGAGCTGTTTTTT
-	TRBV18	-	TRBJ2-3	CASSPPSADTQYF	TGTGCCAGCTCACCACCGAGCGCAGATACGCAGTATTTT
-	TRBV28	-	TRBJ2-7	CASSLVVPGTYEQYF	TGTGCCAGCAGTTTAGTAGTACCTGGAACCTACGAGCAGTACTTC
TRBD1	TRBV7-3	few	TRBJ1-1	CASRAGTGYTEAFF	TGTGCCAGCAGGGCCGGGACAGGGTACACTGAAGCTTTCTTT
-	TRBV4-1	-	TRBJ2-3	CASSQSTGPDTQYF	TGCGCCAGCAGCCAAAGTACAGGGCCAGATACGCAGTATTTT
-	TRBV19	-	TRBJ1-1	CASGKQLQNTEAFF	TGTGCCAGTGGAAAACAGCTTCAAAACACTGAAGCTTTCTTT
-	TRBV5-1	-	TRBJ1-4	CASSPTGSLNEKLFF	TGCGCCAGCAGCCCTACCGGCAGTCTCAATGAAAAACTGTTTTTT
TRBD2	TRBV4-2	-	TRBJ2-2	CASSPGLVGTGELFF	TGTGCCAGCAGCCCGGGACTAGTCGGCACCGGGGAGCTGTTTTTT
TRBD1	TRBV2	-	TRBJ1-5	CASSRDSPINQPQHF	TGTGCCAGCAGCCGGGACAGCCCTATCAATCAGCCCCAGCATTTT
TRBD2	TRBV5-1	-	TRBJ2-7	CASSLGLATYEQYF	TGCGCCAGCAGCTTGGGACTAGCCACCTACGAGCAGTACTTC
-	TRBV30	-	TRBJ2-6	CAWRRGRLKGGANVLTF	TGTGCCTGGAGGAGGGGACGGCTAAAAGGTGGGGCCAACGTCCTGACTTTC
TRBD1	TRBV2	-	TRBJ2-5	CAGSGQGAPNQETQYF	TGTGCCGGATCGGGACAGGGGGCGCCAAACCAAGAGACCCAGTACTTC
TRBD2	TRBV6-5	few	TRBJ2-3	CASSYEGGRADTQYF	TGTGCCAGCAGTTACGAGGGAGGGAGGGCAGATACGCAGTATTTT
-	TRBV2	-	TRBJ1-1	CASIFYTEAFF	TGTGCCAGCATTTTCTACACTGAAGCTTTCTTT
TRBD1	TRBV19	few	TRBJ1-1	CASSATRDRGQRNTEAFF	TGTGCCAGTAGTGCCACCCGGGACAGGGGGCAGAGGAACACTGAAGCTTTCTTT
-	TRBV6-1	-	TRBJ1-5	CATVVQGSNQPQHF	TGTGCCACCGTGGTTCAGGGTAGCAATCAGCCCCAGCATTTT
-	TRBV7-2	-	TRBJ2-1	CASSLAGTLPYNEQFF	TGTGCCAGCAGCTTAGCAGGGACTTTGCCGTACAATGAGCAGTTCTTC
-	TRBV5-8	-	TRBJ1-5	CASSYLDQPQHF	TGTGCCAGCAGCTACCTCGACCAGCCCCAGCATTTT
-	TRBV7-8	-	TRBJ2-3	CASSKTAVSDTQYF	TGTGCCAGCAGCAAAACGGCAGTTTCAGATACGCAGTATTTT
TRBD1	TRBV2	-	TRBJ2-7	CASSRQGAREQYF	TGTGCCAGCAGTCGACAGGGGGCCCGGGAGCAGTACTTC
TRBD2	TRBV2	-	TRBJ2-5	CASSLGGGVVGTQYF	TGTGCCAGCAGCCTTGGGGGAGGGGTGGTTGGGACCCAGTACTTC
-	TRBV30	-	TRBJ1-5	CAWSVGAGSQPQHF	TGTGCCTGGAGTGTGGGTGCAGGGAGTCAGCCCCAGCATTTT
TRBD1	TRBV11-2	once	TRBJ1-1	CASRAGTGYTEAFF	TGTGCCAGCAGGGCCGGGACAGGGTACACTGAAGCTTTCTTT
-	TRBV7-9	once	TRBJ2-4	CASSFPRRVGNIQYF	TGTGCCAGCAGCTTCCCCCGCAGGGTCGGAAACATTCAGTACTTC
TRBD1	TRBV7-9	-	TRBJ2-7	CASSSDRAVPYEQYF	TGTGCCAGCAGTTCGGACAGGGCGGTACCCTACGAGCAGTACTTC
TRBD1	TRBV28	-	TRBJ2-1	CASSPGGQGSYNEQFF	TGTGCCAGCAGCCCTGGTGGACAGGGGTCCTACAATGAGCAGTTCTTC
-	TRBV5-1	-	TRBJ1-4	CASMGANEKLFF	TGCGCCAGCATGGGTGCTAATGAAAAACTGTTTTTT
TRBD2	TRBV7-8	-	TRBJ2-7	CASSLGRGSYEQYF	TGTGCCAGCAGCTTAGGGCGGGGGAGTTACGAGCAGTACTTC
TRBD1	TRBV6-5	few	TRBJ2-2	CASSYRSRGRWELFF	TGTGCCAGCAGTTACCGATCTAGGGGGCGTTGGGAGCTGTTTTTT
-	TRBV10-2	-	TRBJ2-7	CASSEYKGPTYEQYF	TGCGCCAGCAGTGAGTATAAGGGACCGACCTACGAGCAGTACTTC
-	TRBV11-2	few	TRBJ2-7	CASSFGGYEQYF	TGTGCCAGCAGCTTTGGGGGCTACGAGCAGTACTTC
-	TRBV10-3	once	TRBJ2-2	CATAGTSLRGTGELFF	TGTGCCACGGCAGGAACTAGCCTACGTGGCACCGGGGAGCTGTTTTTT
TRBD2	TRBV4-2	-	TRBJ2-2	CASSQEGLAALTGELFF	TGTGCCAGCAGCCAAGAAGGGCTAGCGGCACTCACCGGGGAGCTGTTTTTT
-	TRBV5-1	-	TRBJ1-5	CASSSSLNQPQHF	TGCGCCAGCAGCTCTTCCCTTAATCAGCCCCAGCATTTT
-	TRBV15	once	TRBJ2-1	CATSTRRDNEQFF	TGTGCCACCAGCACCAGACGGGATAATGAGCAGTTCTTC
TRBD2	TRBV5-4	-	TRBJ2-7	CASSFRDPAGGPTYEQYF	TGTGCCAGCAGCTTTCGAGATCCAGCGGGAGGGCCTACCTACGAGCAGTACTTC
TRBD2	TRBV9	-	TRBJ2-2	CASSVGTSGLRELFF	TGTGCCAGCAGCGTAGGGACTAGCGGGCTCAGGGAGCTGTTTTTT
-	TRBV28	once	TRBJ2-5	CASRPAGRGETQYF	TGTGCCAGCAGGCCTGCAGGGCGGGGAGAGACCCAGTACTTC
-	TRBV5-1	-	TRBJ2-5	CASSLGQERTQYF	TGCGCCAGCAGCTTGGGGCAGGAAAGGACCCAGTACTTC
-	TRBV19	once	TRBJ2-6	CASSKDRSSGANVLTF	TGTGCCAGTAGTAAGGACAGAAGCTCTGGGGCCAACGTCCTGACTTTC
-	TRBV2	-	TRBJ2-7	CASSEYSYEQYF	TGTGCCAGCAGTGAATACTCCTACGAGCAGTACTTC
TRBD1	TRBV13	medium-sized	TRBJ2-7	CASRVTGGQTYEQYF	TGTGCCAGCAGGGTAACAGGGGGGCAAACCTACGAGCAGTACTTC
TRBD2	TRBV7-2	once	TRBJ2-7	CASSSQTSGHYEQYF	TGTGCCAGCAGCTCGCAGACTAGCGGGCATTACGAGCAGTACTTC
-	TRBV28	-	TRBJ1-4	CASSSMTEKLFF	TGTGCCAGCAGTTCAATGACTGAAAAACTGTTTTTT
TRBD1	TRBV5-1	-	TRBJ1-6	CASSSTGLGNSPLHF	TGCGCCAGCAGCTCGACAGGGCTGGGGAATTCACCCCTCCACTTT
-	TRBV18	-	TRBJ1-2	CASSPSGTPYGYTF	TGTGCCAGCTCACCATCCGGGACTCCCTATGGCTACACCTTC
-	TRBV13	-	TRBJ2-7	CASSQSPLAEQYF	TGTGCCAGCAGTCAATCCCCTTTAGCCGAGCAGTACTTC
-	TRBV9	-	TRBJ1-5	CASSVGERGNQPQHF	TGTGCCAGCAGCGTAGGGGAACGAGGGAATCAGCCCCAGCATTTT
-	TRBV12-5	-	TRBJ1-2	CASGLVLPRKNYGYTF	TGTGCTAGTGGTTTGGTACTTCCCAGGAAAAACTATGGCTACACCTTC